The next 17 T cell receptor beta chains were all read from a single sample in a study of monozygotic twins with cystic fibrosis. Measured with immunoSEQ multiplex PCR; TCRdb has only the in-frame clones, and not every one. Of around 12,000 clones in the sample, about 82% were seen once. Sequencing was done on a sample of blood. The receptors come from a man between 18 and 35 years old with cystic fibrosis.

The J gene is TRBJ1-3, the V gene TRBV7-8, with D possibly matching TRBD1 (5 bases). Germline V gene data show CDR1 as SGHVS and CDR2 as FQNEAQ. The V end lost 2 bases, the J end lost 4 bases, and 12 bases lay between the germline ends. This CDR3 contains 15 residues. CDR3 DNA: TGTGCCAGCAGCTTACGGGACCTGTCCGGAAACACCATATATTTT. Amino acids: CASSLRDLSGNTIYF.

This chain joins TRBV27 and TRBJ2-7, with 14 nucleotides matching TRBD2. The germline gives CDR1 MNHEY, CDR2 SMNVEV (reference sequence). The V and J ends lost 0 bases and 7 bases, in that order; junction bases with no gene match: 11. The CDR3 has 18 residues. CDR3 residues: CASSLSKGTSGSLREQYF. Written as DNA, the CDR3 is TGTGCCAGCAGTTTATCCAAGGGGACTAGCGGGAGTCTGAGGGAGCAGTACTTC.

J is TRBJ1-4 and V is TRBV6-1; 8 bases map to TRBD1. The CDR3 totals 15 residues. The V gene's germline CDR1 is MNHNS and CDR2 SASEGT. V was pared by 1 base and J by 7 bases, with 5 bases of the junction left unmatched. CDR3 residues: CASSEERTGTEKLFF. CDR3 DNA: TGTGCCAGCAGTGAAGAGAGGACAGGGACTGAAAAACTGTTTTTT.

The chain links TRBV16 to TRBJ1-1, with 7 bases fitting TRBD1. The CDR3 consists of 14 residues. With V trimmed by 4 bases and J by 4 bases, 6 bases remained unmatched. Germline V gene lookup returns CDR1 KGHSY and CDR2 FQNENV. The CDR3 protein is CASSLRQGITEAFF. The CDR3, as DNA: TGTGCCAGCAGCCTACGACAGGGCATCACTGAAGCTTTCTTT.

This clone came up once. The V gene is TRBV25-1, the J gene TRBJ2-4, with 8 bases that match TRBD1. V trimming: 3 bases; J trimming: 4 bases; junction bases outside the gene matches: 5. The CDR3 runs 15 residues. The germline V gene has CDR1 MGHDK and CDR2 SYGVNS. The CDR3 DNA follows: TGTGCCAGCAGTGATCCTGGGACAGGAAAAAACATTCAGTACTTC. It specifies CASSDPGTGKNIQYF.

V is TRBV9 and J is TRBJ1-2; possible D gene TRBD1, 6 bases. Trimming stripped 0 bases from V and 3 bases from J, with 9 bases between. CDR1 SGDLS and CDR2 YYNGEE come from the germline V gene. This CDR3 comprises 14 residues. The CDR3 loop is CASSVDPGDYGYTF. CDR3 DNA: TGTGCCAGCAGCGTAGATCCAGGGGACTATGGCTACACCTTC.

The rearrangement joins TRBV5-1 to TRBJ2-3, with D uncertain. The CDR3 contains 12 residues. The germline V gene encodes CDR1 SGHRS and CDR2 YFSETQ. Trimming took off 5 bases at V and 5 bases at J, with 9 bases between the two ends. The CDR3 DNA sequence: TGCGCCAGCAGATCACTAAAAGATACGCAGTATTTT. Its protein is CASRSLKDTQYF.

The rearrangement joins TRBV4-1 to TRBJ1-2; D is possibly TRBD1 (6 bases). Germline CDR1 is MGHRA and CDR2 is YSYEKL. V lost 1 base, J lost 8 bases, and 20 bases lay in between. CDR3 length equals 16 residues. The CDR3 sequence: CASSQGEGHFLVGYTF. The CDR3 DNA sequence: TGCGCCAGCAGCCAAGGGGAGGGACACTTCCTAGTGGGCTACACCTTC.

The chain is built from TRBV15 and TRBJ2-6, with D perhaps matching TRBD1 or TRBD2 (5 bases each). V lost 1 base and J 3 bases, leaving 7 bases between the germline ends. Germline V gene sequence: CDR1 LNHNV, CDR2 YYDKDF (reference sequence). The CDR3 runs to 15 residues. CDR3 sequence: CATSRGGVGANVLTF. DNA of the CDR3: TGTGCCACCAGCAGAGGAGGGGTTGGGGCCAACGTCCTGACTTTC.

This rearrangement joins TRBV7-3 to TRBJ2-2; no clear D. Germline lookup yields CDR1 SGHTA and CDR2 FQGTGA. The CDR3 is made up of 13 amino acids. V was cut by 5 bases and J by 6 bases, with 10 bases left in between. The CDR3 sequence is CASSPQSPGELFF. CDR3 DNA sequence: TGTGCCAGCAGCCCCCAATCTCCCGGGGAGCTGTTTTTT. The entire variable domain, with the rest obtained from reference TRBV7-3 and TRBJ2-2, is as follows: GAGVSQTPSNKVTEKGKYVELRCDPISGHTALYWYRQSLGQGPEFLIYFQGTGAADDSGLPNDRFFAVRPEGSVSTLKIQRTERGDSAVYLCASSPQSPGELFFGEGSRLTVL.

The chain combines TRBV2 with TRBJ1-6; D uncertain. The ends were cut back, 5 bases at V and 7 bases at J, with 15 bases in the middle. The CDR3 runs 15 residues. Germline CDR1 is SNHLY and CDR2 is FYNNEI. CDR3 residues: CASSPSGRGNSPLHF. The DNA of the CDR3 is TGTGCCAGCAGTCCTTCAGGTCGTGGCAATTCACCCCTCCACTTT.

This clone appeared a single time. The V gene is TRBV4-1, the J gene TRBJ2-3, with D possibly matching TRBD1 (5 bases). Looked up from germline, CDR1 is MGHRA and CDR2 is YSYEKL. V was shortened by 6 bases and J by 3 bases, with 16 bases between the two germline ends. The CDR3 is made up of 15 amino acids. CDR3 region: CASRKGRGWTDTQYF. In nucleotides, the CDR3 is TGCGCCAGCAGAAAGGGTAGGGGATGGACAGATACGCAGTATTTT.

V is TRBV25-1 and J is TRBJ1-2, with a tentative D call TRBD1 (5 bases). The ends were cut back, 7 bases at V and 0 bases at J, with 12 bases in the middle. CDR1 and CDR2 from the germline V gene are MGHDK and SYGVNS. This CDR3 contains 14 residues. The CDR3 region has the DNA TGTGCCAGCAAGGGACCTGGAGCTAACTATGGCTACACCTTC. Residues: CASKGPGANYGYTF.

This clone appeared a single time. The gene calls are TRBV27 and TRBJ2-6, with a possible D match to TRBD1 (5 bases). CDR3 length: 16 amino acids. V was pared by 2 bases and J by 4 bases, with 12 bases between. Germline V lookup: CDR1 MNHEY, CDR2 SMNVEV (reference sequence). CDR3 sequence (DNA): TGTGCCAGCAGTTTAAGGGGTACAGGCGGGGCCAACGTCCTGACTTTC. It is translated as CASSLRGTGGANVLTF. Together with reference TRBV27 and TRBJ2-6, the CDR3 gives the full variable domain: EAQVTQNPRYLITVTGKKLTVTCSQNMNHEYMSWYRQDPGLGLRQIYYSMNVEVTDKGDVPEGYKVSRKEKRNFPLILESPSPNQTSLYFCASSLRGTGGANVLTFGAGSRLTVL.

The CDR3 DNA reads as TGCGCCAGCAGCCAAGGGGCCAGGGCCACAGATACGCAGTATTTT. Translation gives CASSQGARATDTQYF. This chain joins TRBV4-1 and TRBJ2-3; D may be TRBD1 (5 bases). This CDR3 spans 15 amino acids. Germline CDR1 and CDR2: MGHRA and YSYEKL. Deletions cut 1 base from V and 2 bases from J, with 10 bases between.

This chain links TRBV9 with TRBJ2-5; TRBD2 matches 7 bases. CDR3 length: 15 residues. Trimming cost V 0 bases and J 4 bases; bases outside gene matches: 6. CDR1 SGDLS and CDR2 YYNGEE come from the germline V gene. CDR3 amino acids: CASSVGGGRGETQYF. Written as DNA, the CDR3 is TGTGCCAGCAGCGTAGGCGGGGGAAGGGGAGAGACCCAGTACTTC.

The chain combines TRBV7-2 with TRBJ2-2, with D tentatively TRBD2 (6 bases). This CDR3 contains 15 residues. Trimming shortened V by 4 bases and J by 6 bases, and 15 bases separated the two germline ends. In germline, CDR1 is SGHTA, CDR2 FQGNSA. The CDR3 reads CASSSLLGGAGELFF. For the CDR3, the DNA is TGTGCCAGCAGCTCACTACTTGGAGGGGCCGGGGAGCTGTTTTTT.